The next 5 T cell receptor beta chains were all read from a single sample in a study of cytomegalovirus exposure and HLA in healthy donors (dated by TCRdb to about 2017). Library preparation employed the immunoSEQ multiplex PCR assay. A mixture of 60 forward primers for TCR Vbeta segments and 13 reverse primers for TCR Jbeta segments was used in the multiplex PCR. As stored in TCRdb, this immuneACCESS dataset retains in-frame rearrangements with V and J assigned. A fraction of the clones does not appear; measured against another copy, unresolved V genes explain less than half of the discrepancy, and the remainder lacks a known reason. The sample records 90,000 to 140,000 clones, 9.5% to 15% of which are singletons. The ten largest clones take up 15% to 20% of the sample. Sequencing input: PBMCs. The receptors derive from a man aged 40-55 years in good health and CMV-seropositive.

This clone was seen more than once but under ten times. CDR3 nucleotide sequence: TGTGCCAGCAGCAAATCCTCGTGCACTGAAGCTTTCTTT. It translates to CASSKSSCTEAFF. The genes are TRBV21-1 and TRBJ1-1. TRBV21-1 is designated a pseudogene. This CDR3 is built from 13 residues.

The V call is TRBV28, the J call TRBJ1-4; 12 nucleotides line up with TRBD1. This CDR3 comprises 18 residues. The V segment lost 5 bases and the J segment 2 bases; nucleotides outside the gene matches: 9. In germline, CDR1 is MDHEN, CDR2 SYDVKM. CDR3 nucleotides: TGTGCCAGCAGTCCCGGACCGGGACAGGGGGCCACTAATGAAAAACTGTTTTTT. Protein: CASSPGPGQGATNEKLFF.

The gene calls are TRBV19 and TRBJ2-2; 9 bases fit TRBD2. The germline V gene encodes CDR1 LNHDA and CDR2 SQIVND (reference sequence). V lost 4 bases, J lost 7 bases, and 4 bases stayed unmatched. This CDR3 has 14 residues. CDR3 amino acids: CASSTSGALGELFF. CDR3 DNA sequence: TGTGCCAGTAGTACTAGCGGGGCCCTCGGGGAGCTGTTTTTT.

This rearrangement joins TRBV7-9 to TRBJ2-1; D perhaps matches TRBD1 (6 bases). This CDR3 is built from 13 residues. Germline assignment: CDR1 SEHNR and CDR2 FQNEAQ (reference sequence). V was clipped by 5 bases and J by 7 bases, with 12 bases between them. CDR3 sequence: CASSANRVNEQFF. CDR3 DNA sequence: TGTGCCAGCAGCGCCAACAGGGTTAATGAGCAGTTCTTC. The variable domain in full, completed from reference TRBV7-9 and TRBJ2-1, reads DTGVSQNPRHKITKRGQNVTFRCDPISEHNRLYWYRQTLGQGPEFLTYFQNEAQLEKSRLLSDRFSAERPKGSFSTLEIQRTEQGDSAMYLCASSANRVNEQFFGPGTRLTVL.

This clone was observed a handful of times. The rearrangement joins TRBV27 to TRBJ2-5; D remains ambiguous. In germline, CDR1 is MNHEY, CDR2 SMNVEV (reference sequence). The CDR3 consists of 13 residues. Trimming cost V 6 bases and J 2 bases, with 10 bases left between them. CDR3 loop: CASSPPLQETQYF. The DNA for the CDR3 is TGTGCCAGCAGCCCTCCCCTGCAAGAGACCCAGTACTTC.